These 7 T cell receptor beta chains share one sample of origin, sequenced in a study of post-analysis software for immune sequencing data. Whole-study results and caveats: Four or five TRBV segments occurring more often in patients than controls included TRBV5-6, TRBV5-1 and TRBV20-1.

Unique molecular identifiers had been added to the TCR beta cDNA libraries. TCRdb processed the PCR reads anew with MiXCR; each CDR3 protein has one entry. The sample holds about 820,000 distinct CDR3 sequences, 53% seen once. Antigens for these TCRs are unknown. Sequenced input: blood. These receptors were collected from a girl aged 5-17 years with multiple sclerosis.

As DNA, the CDR3 is TGTGCCAGCAGTTCCCGGACAGGGAGGGGAGGCTACACCTTC. Amino acids: CASSSRTGRGGYTF. The genes are TRBV27 and TRBJ1-2; 8 bases match TRBD1. Germline V lookup: CDR1 MNHEY, CDR2 SMNVEV (reference sequence). Unmatched junction bases numbered 9, after V lost 4 bases and J lost 8 bases. The CDR3 loop spans 14 amino acids.

The chain couples TRBV7-3 to TRBJ1-4; D unresolved. V shed 5 bases and J shed 3 bases, with 13 bases lying between them. Germline loops: CDR1 SGHTA, CDR2 FQGTGA. The CDR3 contains 15 residues. The CDR3 DNA is TGTGCCAGCAGCCCAGGCGTCAAGTCTAATGAAAAACTGTTTTTT. It is translated as CASSPGVKSNEKLFF.

This sequence joins TRBV20-1 and TRBJ1-1; TRBD1 might be the D (5 bases). This CDR3 has 12 residues. Trimming removed 5 bases from V and 8 bases from J, with 15 bases in between. Germline lookup yields CDR1 DFQATT and CDR2 SNEGSKA (reference sequence). CDR3 bases: TGCAGTGCTGACAGACAGCGAGGGGAAGCTTTCTTT. It translates to CSADRQRGEAFF.

The rearrangement links TRBV18 to TRBJ2-7; D perhaps matches TRBD1 (5 bases). The germline V gene encodes CDR1 KGHSH and CDR2 LQKENI. V lost 2 bases and J 5 bases, leaving 7 bases between the germline ends. The CDR3 has 12 amino acids. The DNA for the CDR3 is TGTGCCAGCTCACCAGGGGCGAACGAGCAGTACTTC. It yields the protein CASSPGANEQYF.

The CDR3 sequence is CASSLSERGLGGTQYF. The DNA for the CDR3 is TGTGCCAGCAGTTTATCCGAGCGGGGCCTAGGGGGGACCCAGTACTTC. The genes are TRBV12-3 or TRBV12-4 and TRBJ2-5, with TRBD2 as a possible D gene (7 bases). CDR3 length: 16 residues. The V and J ends lost 2 bases and 7 bases respectively, with 20 bases between them.

This chain links TRBV7-8 with TRBJ2-6; D gene ambiguous. Germline V lookup: CDR1 SGHVS, CDR2 FQNEAQ. The CDR3 spans 18 residues. V shed 4 bases and J shed 0 bases, with 16 bases lying between them. CDR3 bases: TGTGCCAGCAGCTCAGCGACACTCCGGCGCTCTGGGGCCAACGTCCTGACTTTC. As protein: CASSSATLRRSGANVLTF.

A few counts support this clonotype. The genes are TRBV6-2 or TRBV6-3 and TRBJ2-7, with 8 bases fitting TRBD2. CDR1 MNHEY and CDR2 SVGEGT come from the germline V gene. The V gene end was trimmed by 7 bases and the J gene end by 4 bases; junction bases not matched to a gene: 9. This CDR3 region has 14 residues. CDR3 coding DNA: TGTGCCAGCATTTCGGGAGGGCCTTTATACGAGCAGTACTTC. It translates to CASISGGPLYEQYF.